What follows are 20 T cell receptor beta chains derived from one specimen sequenced in a study of PD-1 blockade in classical Hodgkin lymphoma. The time point is: cycle 4 day 1 (C4D1), after about 6 weeks of nivolumab. No patient escaped relapse after autologous stem cell transplantation, and brentuximab vedotin exposure varied. Only in-frame clones appear in the TCRdb table, and some are missing; sequencing was by immunoSEQ multiplex PCR. The sample yields over 60,000 clones, more than 90% seen once. Sequenced here: peripheral blood mononuclear cells (PBMCs), sampled before the fourth cycle of nivolumab. Receptor source: a human donor with classical Hodgkin lymphoma.

V usage is TRBV29-1 and J usage is TRBJ1-1; D remains unclear. This CDR3 contains 12 residues. Germline assignment: CDR1 SQVTM and CDR2 ANQGSEA. Deletions cut 3 bases from V and 7 bases from J, with 12 bases between. CDR3: CSVDRSADEAFF. Written as DNA, the CDR3 is TGCAGCGTTGATCGGTCAGCAGATGAAGCTTTCTTT.

V usage is TRBV28 and J usage is TRBJ2-7, with 10 bases identical to TRBD2. CDR1 and CDR2 from the germline V gene are MDHEN and SYDVKM. The CDR3 runs to 15 residues. Germline trimming cut 7 bases from V and 4 bases from J; bases unmatched to any gene: 10. CDR3 protein: CASNNPGLARYEQYF. In nucleotides, the CDR3 is TGTGCCAGCAACAACCCGGGACTAGCGAGATACGAGCAGTACTTC.

The J gene is TRBJ1-2, the V gene TRBV28; D gene uncertain. The germline CDR1 and CDR2 sequences are MDHEN and SYDVKM. Trimming removed 8 bases at V and 1 base at J, with 8 bases between. The CDR3 sequence is 12 residues long. For the CDR3, the DNA is TGTGCCAGCGGGAGAGGTAACTATGGCTACACCTTC. This codes for CASGRGNYGYTF.

The V gene is TRBV19, the J gene TRBJ2-1; TRBD2 agrees at 12 bases. CDR3 length: 17 residues. The V gene end was trimmed by 8 bases and the J gene end by 0 bases; junction bases not matched to a gene: 8. Germline values: CDR1 LNHDA, CDR2 SQIVND (reference sequence). For the CDR3, the DNA is TGTGCCAGTTCCTATACTAGCGGGAGGATCTCCTACAATGAGCAGTTCTTC. Its translation is CASSYTSGRISYNEQFF.

The chain links TRBV15 to TRBJ2-5, with TRBD1 matching 7 bases. The CDR3 runs 14 residues. The trim removed 4 bases at V and 3 bases at J, leaving 5 bases unmatched. CDR1 and CDR2 from the germline V gene are LNHNV and YYDKDF (reference sequence). The CDR3: CATSIRQGEETQYF. In nucleotides, the CDR3 is TGTGCCACCAGCATAAGACAGGGTGAAGAGACCCAGTACTTC.

This sequence joins TRBV7-9 and TRBJ2-7, with 8 bases that match TRBD2. The trim removed 1 base at V and 0 bases at J, leaving 5 bases unmatched. Germline V gives CDR1 SEHNR, CDR2 FQNEAQ (reference sequence). This CDR3 has 16 amino acids. DNA for the CDR3: TGTGCCAGCAGCTTAGTCTCTAGCGGGTTCTCCTACGAGCAGTACTTC. Residues: CASSLVSSGFSYEQYF. The full variable domain, completed using reference TRBV7-9 and TRBJ2-7, is DTGVSQNPRHKITKRGQNVTFRCDPISEHNRLYWYRQTLGQGPEFLTYFQNEAQLEKSRLLSDRFSAERPKGSFSTLEIQRTEQGDSAMYLCASSLVSSGFSYEQYFGPGTRLTVT.

CDR3 nucleotides: TGCAGCGTTGAAGTAGGAGGCGGCTACACCTTC. It specifies CSVEVGGGYTF. This chain joins TRBV29-1 and TRBJ1-2; no clear D gene. Trimming removed 1 base at V and 8 bases at J, with 8 bases between. The CDR3 is 11 residues long. Germline V gene sequence: CDR1 SQVTM, CDR2 ANQGSEA. The whole variable domain, filled in from reference TRBV29-1 and TRBJ1-2, reads SAVISQKPSRDICQRGTSLTIQCQVDSQVTMMFWYRQQPGQSLTLIATANQGSEATYESGFVIDKFPISRPNLTFSTLTVSNMSPEDSSIYLCSVEVGGGYTFGSGTRLTVV.

This chain connects TRBV27 to TRBJ2-3, with TRBD2 as a possible D gene (5 bases). CDR1 MNHEY and CDR2 SMNVEV come from the germline V gene (reference sequence). Trimming shortened V by 6 bases and J by 5 bases, and 21 bases separated the two germline ends. The CDR3 sequence is 16 residues long. CDR3 loop: CASSSLRDRWVDTQYF. CDR3 sequence (DNA): TGTGCCAGCAGCTCCCTCCGGGATCGGTGGGTAGATACGCAGTATTTT.

The rearrangement uses TRBV5-1 and TRBJ2-7, with 9 positions matching TRBD2. This CDR3 is built from 13 residues. The V and J ends lost 2 bases and 5 bases, in that order; junction bases with no gene match: 2. Germline V gene lookup returns CDR1 SGHRS and CDR2 YFSETQ. CDR3 residues: CASSFAGGDEQYF. The CDR3 DNA sequence: TGCGCCAGCAGCTTCGCGGGGGGGGACGAGCAGTACTTC.

The rearrangement joins TRBV7-9 to TRBJ2-3; 12 nucleotides line up with TRBD2. The CDR3 loop spans 17 amino acids. The V and J ends lost 3 bases and 2 bases, in that order; junction bases with no gene match: 6. From germline, CDR1 is SEHNR and CDR2 FQNEAQ (reference sequence). The DNA of the CDR3 is TGTGCCAGCAGCTTTCTGACTAGCGGGAGTTCCACAGATACGCAGTATTTT. This codes for CASSFLTSGSSTDTQYF.

The chain links TRBV5-1 to TRBJ1-1; D not certain. Trimming left V 5 bases short and J 1 base short, with 9 bases between. The CDR3 has 13 residues. CDR1 is SGHRS and CDR2 is YFSETQ in the germline V gene. The chain's CDR3 is CASRTQQNTEAFF. CDR3 DNA sequence: TGCGCCAGCAGGACACAACAGAACACTGAAGCTTTCTTT. Full variable domain (rest looked up from reference TRBV5-1 and TRBJ1-1): KAGVTQTPRYLIKTRGQQVTLSCSPISGHRSVSWYQQTPGQGLQFLFEYFSETQRNKGNFPGRFSGRQFSNSRSEMNVSTLELGDSALYLCASRTQQNTEAFFGQGTRLTVV.

The chain couples TRBV6-5 to TRBJ2-1, with D maybe TRBD2 (5 bases). With 8 bases removed from V and 6 bases from J, the gap between germline ends came to 20 bases. This CDR3 is built from 15 residues. Germline V lookup: CDR1 MNHEY, CDR2 SVGAGI. The CDR3 reads CASRSEGNGPNEQFF. The CDR3, as DNA: TGTGCCAGCCGGAGTGAGGGAAACGGGCCCAATGAGCAGTTCTTC.

The chain carries TRBV28 and TRBJ2-7; 7 positions match TRBD2. The junction had 3 bases not matched to a gene; V was cut back by 2 bases and J by 2 bases. The germline V gene encodes CDR1 MDHEN and CDR2 SYDVKM. The CDR3 extends over 14 amino acids. As DNA, the CDR3 is TGTGCCAGCAGTTTAGTGGGACTAACCTACGAGCAGTACTTC. It encodes CASSLVGLTYEQYF.

The V call is TRBV19, the J call TRBJ2-1; unclear D gene. The length of the CDR3 is 16 residues. Per germline, CDR1 LNHDA and CDR2 SQIVND (reference sequence). Trimming shortened V by 4 bases and J by 0 bases, and 13 bases separated the two germline ends. The CDR3 DNA reads as TGTGCCAGTAGTAACCCTATCCGATCCTCCTACAATGAGCAGTTCTTC. Its translation is CASSNPIRSSYNEQFF.

The chain recombines TRBV6-5 with TRBJ1-1; the match to TRBD1 covers 8 bases. CDR1 is MNHEY, CDR2 SVGAGI, per germline. The CDR3 extends over 14 amino acids. V lost 5 bases and J lost 8; bases outside the gene matches: 10. The CDR3 sequence is CASSSNQGALEAFF. CDR3 sequence (DNA): TGTGCCAGCAGTAGCAACCAGGGGGCCCTCGAAGCTTTCTTT.

The chain couples TRBV28 to TRBJ2-5; 9 nucleotides align to TRBD2. Germline V lookup: CDR1 MDHEN, CDR2 SYDVKM. V gave up 5 bases and J gave up 3 bases; unmatched junction bases: 7. The CDR3 sequence is 15 residues long. The CDR3 spells CASSITSGLKETQYF. The DNA for the CDR3 is TGTGCCAGCAGTATTACTAGCGGGTTGAAAGAGACCCAGTACTTC.

The chain joins TRBV5-1 to TRBJ2-3; D tentatively fits TRBD1 or TRBD2 (5 bases each). CDR3 length: 15 amino acids. Trimming took off 0 bases at V and 6 bases at J, with 14 bases between the two ends. The germline gives CDR1 SGHRS, CDR2 YFSETQ. Here the CDR3 reads CASSLVWGSEDTQYF. The CDR3 DNA is TGCGCCAGCAGCTTGGTCTGGGGGAGCGAGGATACGCAGTATTTT.

The V and J genes are TRBV2 and TRBJ2-1, with TRBD2 matching 13 bases. Germline V gene lookup returns CDR1 SNHLY and CDR2 FYNNEI. With 6 bases clipped from V and 14 bases from J, the junction kept 10 bases outside the gene matches. The CDR3 extends over 14 amino acids. The CDR3 DNA is TGTGCCAGCAGGGGGACTAGCGGGGAGGCATTTAAGTTCTTC. Translation: CASRGTSGEAFKFF.

This chain links TRBV2 with TRBJ1-2; TRBD1 agrees at 7 bases. V lost 6 bases and J lost 3; bases outside the gene matches: 7. There are 14 residues in the CDR3. In germline, CDR1 is SNHLY, CDR2 FYNNEI. As DNA, the CDR3 is TGTGCCAGCAGAGACCCGGGGACAGACTATGGCTACACCTTC. This sequence encodes CASRDPGTDYGYTF. Supplemented by reference TRBV2 and TRBJ1-2, the full variable domain reads EPEVTQTPSHQVTQMGQEVILRCVPISNHLYFYWYRQILGQKVEFLVSFYNNEISEKSEIFDDQFSVERPDGSNFTLKIRSTKLEDSAMYFCASRDPGTDYGYTFGSGTRLTVV.

The rearrangement joins TRBV28 to TRBJ2-2, with D perhaps TRBD1 (6 bases). The V end lost 6 bases, the J end lost 6 bases, and 17 bases lay between the germline ends. The germline gives CDR1 MDHEN, CDR2 SYDVKM. The CDR3 extends over 15 amino acids. The CDR3, as DNA: TGTGCCAGCAGGCCTACAGGGTCCCCAGCCGGGGAGCTGTTTTTT. This gives the protein CASRPTGSPAGELFF.